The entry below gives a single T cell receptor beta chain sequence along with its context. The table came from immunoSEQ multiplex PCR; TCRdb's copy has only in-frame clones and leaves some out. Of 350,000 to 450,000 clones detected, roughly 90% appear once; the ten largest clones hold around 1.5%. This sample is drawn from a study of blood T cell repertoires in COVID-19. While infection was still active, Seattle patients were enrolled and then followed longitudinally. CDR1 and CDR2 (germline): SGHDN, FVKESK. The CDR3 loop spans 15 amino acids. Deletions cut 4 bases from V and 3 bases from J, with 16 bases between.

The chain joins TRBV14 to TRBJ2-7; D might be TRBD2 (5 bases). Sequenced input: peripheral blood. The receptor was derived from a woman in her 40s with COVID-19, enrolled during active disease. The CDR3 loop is CASSPRVLGVYEQYF. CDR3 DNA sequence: TGTGCCAGCAGCCCACGGGTACTAGGAGTCTACGAGCAGTACTTC.